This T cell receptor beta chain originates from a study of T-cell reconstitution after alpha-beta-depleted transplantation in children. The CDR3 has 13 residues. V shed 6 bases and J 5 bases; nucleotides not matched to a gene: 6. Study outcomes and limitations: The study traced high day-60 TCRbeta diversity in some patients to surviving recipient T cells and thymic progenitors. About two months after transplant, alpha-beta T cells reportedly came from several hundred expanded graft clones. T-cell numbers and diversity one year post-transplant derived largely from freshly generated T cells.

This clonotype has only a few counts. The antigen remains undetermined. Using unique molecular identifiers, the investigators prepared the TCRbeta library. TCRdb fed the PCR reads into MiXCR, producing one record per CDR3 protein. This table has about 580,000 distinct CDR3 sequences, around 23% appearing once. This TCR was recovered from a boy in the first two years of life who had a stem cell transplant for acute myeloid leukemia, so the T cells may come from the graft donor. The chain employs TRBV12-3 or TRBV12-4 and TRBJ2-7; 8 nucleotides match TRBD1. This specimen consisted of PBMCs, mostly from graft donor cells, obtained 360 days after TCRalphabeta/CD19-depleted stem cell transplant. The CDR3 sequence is CASSQGQGDEQYV. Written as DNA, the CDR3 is TGTGCCAGCAGCCAAGGACAGGGCGACGAGCAGTACGTC.